This paragraph reports one T cell receptor beta chain. Its target is unknown. After isolation, RNA underwent reverse transcription to generate cDNA as the sequencing template. Produced via immunoSEQ multiplex PCR; TCRdb's table is partial and in-frame only. Of 200,000 to 250,000 clones in the sample, around 62% were seen once. The CDR3 consists of 12 residues. Germline lookup yields CDR1 SQVTM and CDR2 ANQGSEA. V lost 7 bases to trimming and J lost 0 bases, with 9 bases between them. Samples from alopecia areata patients were lesional scalp punch biopsies and peripheral blood. PBMCs provided sorted CD4+ and CD8+ T cells. These data belong to a study of CD8+ T cells in alopecia areata. Study results and limitations: An increase in clonality over normal scalp was evident in lesional scalp, especially alopecia totalis/universalis.

The sequence came from a human donor with alopecia areata. The chain has TRBV29-1 and TRBJ1-1; no firm D call. Sequencing used CD4+ T cells sorted from blood, obtained at week 0. The CDR3 region has the DNA TGCAGCGCCCGAACAGTGAACACTGAAGCTTTCTTT. It is translated as CSARTVNTEAFF.